Below are 14 T cell receptor beta chains sequenced from a single sample in a study of T-cell memory formation after mild COVID-19. TCRdb itself ran the 5' RACE reads through MiXCR, one entry per CDR3 protein. The sample lists roughly 200,000 distinct CDR3 sequences, approximately 16% occurring once. The sequenced sample consisted of PBMCs or a T cell subset sorted from them (not recorded which). The receptors shown here come from an adult woman who had mild COVID-19 (a few samples of this study predate the infection). Cell type and time point are not known.

This clonotype showed up just a few times. The chain employs TRBV7-3 and TRBJ1-6; D perhaps matches TRBD1 (6 bases). The germline V and J ends were trimmed by 8 bases and 13 bases, with 18 bases remaining between them. The CDR3 covers 13 residues. Germline V CDR1 and CDR2: SGHTA, FQGTGA. The CDR3 region is CASARGILEPLHF. The CDR3 bases are TGTGCCAGCGCCAGGGGAATTTTAGAGCCCCTCCACTTT.

The chain combines TRBV7-6 with TRBJ1-2, with 9 bases fitting TRBD1. The CDR3 totals 12 residues. The ends lost 5 bases at V and 9 bases at J; junction bases unmatched: 4. In germline, CDR1 is SGHVS, CDR2 FNYEAQ. The CDR3 reads CASSGQGMSYTF. DNA of the CDR3: TGTGCCAGCAGCGGACAGGGGATGAGCTACACCTTC. Full variable domain (rest looked up from reference TRBV7-6 and TRBJ1-2): GAGVSQSPRYKVTKRGQDVALRCDPISGHVSLYWYRQALGQGPEFLTYFNYEAQQDKSGLPNDRFSAERPEGSISTLTIQRTEQRDSAMYRCASSGQGMSYTFGSGTRLTVV.

This clonotype appeared a few times. Here the CDR3 reads CASSSWTGANVLTF. The CDR3 coding sequence is TGTGCCAGCAGCTCGTGGACTGGGGCCAACGTCCTGACTTTC. The chain recombines TRBV5-5 with TRBJ2-6; D unclear. Trimming took off 3 bases at V and 2 bases at J, with 6 bases between the two ends. Per germline, CDR1 SGHKS and CDR2 YYEKEE (reference sequence). The CDR3 runs to 14 residues.

This clonotype was counted only a few times. The rearrangement links TRBV5-1 to TRBJ2-3; a possible D gene is TRBD2 (6 bases). Trimming removed 5 bases at V and 5 bases at J, with 21 bases between. This CDR3 has 16 amino acids. Germline V gene sequence: CDR1 SGHRS, CDR2 YFSETQ. The chain's CDR3 is CASRGLVSSVGDTQYF. CDR3 sequence (DNA): TGCGCCAGCAGAGGTTTGGTGTCTAGCGTCGGAGATACGCAGTATTTT.

The sample holds a few counts of this clonotype. The chain recombines TRBV12-3 or TRBV12-4 with TRBJ1-2, with D unresolved. The CDR3 has 13 amino acids. V was clipped by 2 bases and J by 4 bases, with 8 bases between them. CDR3 region: CASSLSGFYGYTF. CDR3 DNA: TGTGCCAGCAGTTTATCCGGATTCTATGGCTACACCTTC.

This clonotype was observed a handful of times. The gene calls are TRBV27 and TRBJ2-7; TRBD2 might be the D (7 bases). The CDR3 is 13 residues long. CDR1 and CDR2 from the germline V gene are MNHEY and SMNVEV (reference sequence). The V end lost 7 bases, the J end lost 5 bases, and 15 bases lay between the germline ends. The chain's CDR3 is CASTSGGRNEQYF. DNA of the CDR3: TGTGCCAGCACCTCGGGGGGCCGAAACGAGCAGTACTTC.

There are a few counts of this clonotype. The junction does not match germline at one end; this may be a read error. The J gene is TRBJ1-1, the V gene TRBV6-1; D not certain. Germline lookup yields CDR1 MNHNS and CDR2 SASEGT. The CDR3 spans 13 residues. In DNA form, the CDR3 reads TGTGCCAGCAGAATTACTGGGAACGCTGAAGCTTTCTTT. Its translation is CASRITGNAEAFF.

There are a few counts of this clonotype. V gene TRBV28 combines with J gene TRBJ2-7; the match to TRBD2 covers 14 bases. V shed 4 bases, J shed 5 bases, and the junction held 4 bases outside the gene matches. Germline-derived CDR1 and CDR2 are MDHEN and SYDVKM. CDR3 length equals 15 residues. As DNA, the CDR3 is TGTGCCAGCAGTTCGGGGACTAGCGGGAGTAACGAGCAGTACTTC. It encodes CASSSGTSGSNEQYF.

The chain couples TRBV24-1 to TRBJ2-3; TRBD1 is a possible D gene (5 bases). This CDR3 is built from 13 residues. Germline V gives CDR1 KGHDR, CDR2 SFDVKD. The V and J ends lost 9 bases and 2 bases respectively, with 11 bases between them. As DNA, the CDR3 is TGTGCCACCGGCAGGGCTAACACAGATACGCAGTATTTT. Its translation: CATGRANTDTQYF.

On this clonotype: Compared with germline, one end of the junction differs, possibly owing to a read error. The chain links TRBV5-5 to TRBJ2-2, with 8 bases fitting TRBD1. Germline assignment: CDR1 SGHKS and CDR2 YYEKEE (reference sequence). The CDR3 is made up of 15 amino acids. CDR3 nucleotides: TGTGCAAGCAGCAAACTACAGGGGGGCACCGGGGAGCTGTTTTTT. As protein: CASSKLQGGTGELFF.

The gene calls are TRBV24-1 and TRBJ1-1; TRBD1 is a possible D gene (6 bases). The V end was cut by 5 bases, the J end by 5 bases, with 11 bases between. Germline V gene lookup returns CDR1 KGHDR and CDR2 SFDVKD. The CDR3 covers 13 residues. The CDR3 DNA reads as TGTGCCACCAGTGCTGCAGGGGTGACTGAAGCTTTCTTT. It translates to CATSAAGVTEAFF.

This clonotype was seen more than once but under ten times. The chain joins TRBV7-2 to TRBJ2-1; D may match TRBD1 or TRBD2 (5 bases each). This CDR3 region has 16 residues. Germline-derived CDR1 and CDR2 are SGHTA and FQGNSA. V lost 5 bases and J lost 11, with 25 bases in between. The CDR3 coding sequence is TGTGCCAGCAGCGTCACCCCAGGGACGGACTCCTCGCAGCAGTTCTTC. This encodes CASSVTPGTDSSQQFF.

The chain carries TRBV5-6 and TRBJ2-1; D might be TRBD1 (5 bases). The CDR3 runs 14 residues. Germline CDR1 SGHDT, CDR2 YYEEEE. Trimming left V 2 bases short and J 7 bases short, with 13 bases between. The chain's CDR3 is CASSFASNRNEQFF. The CDR3 nucleotides are TGTGCCAGCAGCTTTGCTAGTAACAGGAATGAGCAGTTCTTC.

The chain links TRBV7-3 to TRBJ2-1, with 12 bases identical to TRBD2. The length of the CDR3 is 19 residues. Germline V CDR1 and CDR2: SGHTA, FQGTGA. Germline trimming cut 3 bases from V and 5 bases from J; bases unmatched to any gene: 14. The CDR3, as DNA: TGTGCCAGCAGCTTGAGAGGGCTAGCGGGAGGGCCTCGCAACAATGAGCAGTTCTTC. This gives the protein CASSLRGLAGGPRNNEQFF.